One and the same sample provided the 27 T cell receptor beta chains below, sequenced in a study of blood T cells in healthy people across ages (dated by TCRdb to about 2015). Receptor libraries were prepared by 5' RACE. The listed sequencing device is Illumina HiSeq 2500. A second roughly 7 to 11 cycle PCR used a sample-barcoded 5' primer and a J-beta primer mix. TCRdb reran the public reads through fastp at Q25 and MiXCR, keeping productive beta chains. Duplicate CDR3 protein sequences are folded into a single record with the most common DNA and genes. The sample records about 730,000 distinct CDR3 sequences, roughly 47% of which are singletons. The ten largest clones capture 20% of the sample. The source material was blood. All receptors come from a woman aged 55-70 years in good health.

The rearrangement uses TRBV7-2 and TRBJ2-7; 9 bases match TRBD1. V lost 5 bases and J lost 6; bases outside the gene matches: 8. There are 14 residues in the CDR3. Germline CDR1 and CDR2: SGHTA and FQGNSA. Here the CDR3 reads CASSRAGQGTEQYF. DNA for the CDR3: TGTGCCAGCAGCCGAGCCGGACAGGGGACCGAGCAGTACTTC.

This clonotype was counted only a few times. This chain uses TRBV5-6 with TRBJ1-2; D is unclear. Germline CDR1 and CDR2: SGHDT and YYEEEE. CDR3 length: 13 residues. Trimming took 4 bases from V and 5 from J, leaving 12 bases between them. The CDR3 coding sequence is TGTGCCAGCAGCGACAAATTGGGATATGGCTACACCTTC. It codes for CASSDKLGYGYTF.

This chain joins TRBV3-1 and TRBJ1-2, with TRBD1 identical over 11 bases. With 4 bases clipped from V and 8 bases from J, the junction kept 18 bases outside the gene matches. Per germline, CDR1 LGHDT and CDR2 YNNKEL (reference sequence). The CDR3 spans 18 residues. The CDR3 protein is CASSRITSGQGAQGGYTF. As DNA, the CDR3 is TGTGCCAGCAGCCGAATCACCTCTGGACAGGGGGCGCAGGGCGGCTACACCTTC.

This clonotype showed up just a few times. V and J are TRBV7-9 and TRBJ1-5, with TRBD1 as a possible D gene (5 bases). Trimming removed 6 bases from V and 6 bases from J, with 21 bases in between. Germline CDR1 is SEHNR and CDR2 is FQNEAQ (reference sequence). This CDR3 spans 16 amino acids. The CDR3 DNA sequence: TGTGCCAGCAGTCAGGACTCGGGGGGGTACGGTCAGCCCCAGCATTTT. Protein: CASSQDSGGYGQPQHF.

The rearrangement links TRBV2 to TRBJ2-7; 7 bases map to TRBD1. Germline V gene sequence: CDR1 SNHLY, CDR2 FYNNEI. The CDR3 sequence is 14 residues long. V shed 7 bases, J shed 0 bases, and the junction held 6 bases outside the gene matches. The CDR3, as DNA: TGTGCCAGCAATCCACAGGGGCCCTCCTACGAGCAGTACTTC. As protein: CASNPQGPSYEQYF.

The chain is built from TRBV10-3 and TRBJ2-5; tentative D call: TRBD1 (6 bases). Trimming stripped 0 bases from V and 1 base from J, with 15 bases between. The CDR3 runs to 17 residues. Per the germline V gene, CDR1 is ENHRY and CDR2 is SYGVKD. The CDR3 sequence: CAISESEGQPSQETQYF. In DNA form, the CDR3 reads TGTGCCATCAGTGAGTCGGAAGGACAGCCAAGCCAAGAGACCCAGTACTTC.

This clonotype was detected only a few times. The chain combines TRBV6-5 with TRBJ1-1; D is perhaps TRBD1 (5 bases). V lost 0 bases and J 4 bases, leaving 9 bases between the germline ends. Germline CDR1 reads MNHEY; CDR2 reads SVGAGI. CDR3 size: 14 residues. The CDR3 DNA sequence: TGTGCCAGCAGTTACTCGCACGGGGGCACTGAAGCTTTCTTT. Encoded protein: CASSYSHGGTEAFF.

The sample holds many counts of this clonotype. The chain uses TRBV20-1 and TRBJ2-7; D perhaps matches TRBD2 (6 bases). CDR1 DFQATT and CDR2 SNEGSKA come from the germline V gene (reference sequence). Trimming left V 4 bases short and J 3 bases short, with 10 bases between. The CDR3 spans 12 residues. The CDR3 here is CSATGLHYEQYF. The CDR3, as DNA: TGCAGTGCTACGGGACTCCACTACGAGCAGTACTTC.

This clonotype was seen many times. The chain couples TRBV7-3 to TRBJ2-5, with 16 bases aligning to TRBD2. After removal of 4 bases from V and 4 bases from J, the junction contained 6 bases not matched to a gene. The CDR3 covers 17 residues. Germline V CDR1 and CDR2: SGHTA, FQGTGA. The CDR3 loop reads CASSSLGLAGGRETQYF. In DNA, the CDR3 is TGTGCCAGCAGCTCCCTGGGACTAGCGGGGGGGCGAGAGACCCAGTACTTC.

A single count supports this clonotype. One base away lies a much larger clone, so this may be a sequencing read error. The J gene is TRBJ2-4, the V gene TRBV6-5; D possibly corresponds to TRBD1 (6 bases). Germline CDR1 MNHEY, CDR2 SVGAGI. The CDR3 is made up of 12 amino acids. The V and J ends lost 8 bases and 6 bases respectively, with 11 bases between them. The CDR3 DNA reads as TGTGCCAGCCGGGACACTAGAAACATTCAGTACTTC. The encoded protein is CASRDTRNIQYF.

The rearrangement links TRBV5-6 to TRBJ1-5, with 9 bases aligning to TRBD1. The germline V gene encodes CDR1 SGHDT and CDR2 YYEEEE. The CDR3 runs to 15 residues. Trimming cost V 3 bases and J 2 bases; bases outside gene matches: 3. This chain's CDR3 is CASSSDRGGNQPQHF. DNA for the CDR3: TGTGCCAGCAGCTCGGACAGGGGCGGCAATCAGCCCCAGCATTTT.

This chain connects TRBV7-9 to TRBJ2-7; tentatively, D is TRBD1 (5 bases). Germline CDR1 is SEHNR and CDR2 is FQNEAQ (reference sequence). The CDR3 is 13 residues long. The germline V and J ends were trimmed by 4 bases and 4 bases, with 11 bases remaining between them. The CDR3 DNA reads TGTGCCAGCAGCTCAACCCAGGGATACGAGCAGTACTTC. As protein: CASSSTQGYEQYF.

The chain combines TRBV6-5 with TRBJ2-1, with 14 bases that match TRBD2. With 6 bases clipped from V and 7 bases from J, the junction kept 5 bases outside the gene matches. The CDR3 runs to 15 residues. CDR1 MNHEY and CDR2 SVGAGI come from the germline V gene. CDR3 bases: TGTGCCAGCAGGGGGTGGACTAGCGGGAGGAATGAGCAGTTCTTC. It yields the protein CASRGWTSGRNEQFF.

Concerning this clonotype itself: A clone one base away is much larger, so this may be a read error. The chain is built from TRBV29-1 and TRBJ1-5, with a weak D call TRBD1 (5 bases). Trimming shortened V by 4 bases and J by 4 bases, and 17 bases separated the two germline ends. The CDR3 sequence is 15 residues long. Germline V gene lookup returns CDR1 SQVTM and CDR2 ANQGSEA. The CDR3 region has the DNA TGCAGCGTTGTAACCGACGGGGGATCGAATCAGCCCCAGCATTTT. It specifies CSVVTDGGSNQPQHF.

This chain connects TRBV6-6 to TRBJ1-1; D not certain. Trimming pared 1 base from V and 2 bases from J, leaving 5 bases between. CDR3 length: 13 residues. CDR1 is MNHNY and CDR2 is SVGAGI in the germline V gene (reference sequence). The CDR3 loop is CASSYWVNTEAFF. The CDR3 coding sequence is TGTGCCAGCAGTTACTGGGTAAACACTGAAGCTTTCTTT.

J is TRBJ2-1 and V is TRBV20-1, with D possibly being TRBD1 or TRBD2 (5 bases each). Germline V gene data show CDR1 as DFQATT and CDR2 as SNEGSKA (reference sequence). The CDR3 length is 14 residues. CDR3 loop: CSGESGASYNEQFF. The CDR3, as DNA: TGCAGCGGGGAGAGTGGGGCATCCTACAATGAGCAGTTCTTC.

In its sample, this clonotype was seen a few times. This chain connects TRBV4-3 to TRBJ2-7; 9 bases fit TRBD1. V shed 0 bases, J shed 5 bases, and the junction held 8 bases outside the gene matches. Germline lookup yields CDR1 LGHNA and CDR2 YSLEER. This CDR3 contains 16 residues. DNA for the CDR3: TGCGCCAGCAGCCAAGATCTAAACAGGGGGCAAAACGAGCAGTACTTC. Its translation is CASSQDLNRGQNEQYF.

The chain recombines TRBV28 with TRBJ2-5; D might be TRBD1 or TRBD2, each matching 5 bases. With the DNA end fitting TRBJ2-7 better, the J assignment may be wrong. The CDR3 is 15 residues long. Per the germline V gene, CDR1 is MDHEN and CDR2 is SYDVKM. CDR3 amino acids: CASSLRGARGYEQYF. Here the CDR3 DNA reads TGTGCCAGCAGTTTACGGGGCGCGAGAGGTTACGAGCAGTACTTC.

The sample holds many counts of this clonotype. This chain links TRBV4-3 with TRBJ2-7, with TRBD2 matching 7 bases. CDR1 LGHNA and CDR2 YSLEER come from the germline V gene. The V gene end was trimmed by 0 bases and the J gene end by 3 bases; junction bases not matched to a gene: 11. The CDR3 sequence is 17 residues long. The CDR3 is CASSQDLRAGANYEQYF. In nucleotides, the CDR3 is TGCGCCAGCAGCCAAGATTTACGGGCGGGAGCGAACTACGAGCAGTACTTC.

The V call is TRBV12-3 or TRBV12-4, the J call TRBJ2-2; TRBD1 matches at 9 bases. The CDR3 is 16 residues long. Trimming took 6 bases from V and 7 from J; bases not matched to a gene: 12. The CDR3 DNA reads TGTGCCAGCAGCCGACAGGGGGTACTGATTAGCGGGGAGCTGTTTTTT. As protein: CASSRQGVLISGELFF.

The genes are TRBV27 and TRBJ1-4; TRBD1 might be the D (5 bases). There are 16 residues in the CDR3. In germline, CDR1 is MNHEY, CDR2 SMNVEV (reference sequence). V lost 3 bases and J 8 bases, leaving 19 bases between the germline ends. In DNA, the CDR3 is TGTGCCAGCAGTTTTCGGGGGGGGTTGTTGCAAGAAAAACTGTTTTTT. Its translation: CASSFRGGLLQEKLFF.

This clonotype has only a few counts. The chain carries TRBV20-1 and TRBJ2-7; TRBD1 agrees at 8 bases. Germline assignment: CDR1 DFQATT and CDR2 SNEGSKA (reference sequence). The ends lost 3 bases at V and 6 bases at J; junction bases unmatched: 7. The CDR3 length is 13 residues. The CDR3 DNA reads as TGCAGTGCTAGCATTACTACAGGGGGCGAGCAGTACTTC. Protein sequence: CSASITTGGEQYF.

This clonotype was counted only a few times. The chain uses TRBV7-2 and TRBJ2-3, with no clear D. Germline V CDR1 and CDR2: SGHTA, FQGNSA. The ends were cut back, 5 bases at V and 3 bases at J, with 15 bases in the middle. The CDR3 runs to 15 residues. CDR3: CASSKPSGETDTQYF. The CDR3 bases are TGTGCCAGCAGCAAACCCAGTGGGGAAACAGATACGCAGTATTTT. The full variable domain, its missing parts supplied by reference TRBV7-2 and TRBJ2-3, is GAGVSQSPSNKVTEKGKDVELRCDPISGHTALYWYRQSLGQGLEFLIYFQGNSAPDKSGLPSDRFSAERTGGSVSTLTIQRTQQEDSAVYLCASSKPSGETDTQYFGPGTRLTVL.

This clonotype has just a few counts. V is TRBV3-1 and J is TRBJ1-2, with D perhaps TRBD1 (6 bases). Trimming left V 5 bases short and J 6 bases short, with 13 bases between. Germline lookup yields CDR1 LGHDT and CDR2 YNNKEL (reference sequence). The CDR3 is made up of 13 amino acids. This CDR3 reads CASSSQGRDGYTF. DNA for the CDR3: TGTGCCAGCAGCTCCCAGGGGAGGGATGGCTACACCTTC.

Turning to this clonotype: Relative to the germline gene, one junction end is altered; a read error may explain this. The chain recombines TRBV29-1 with TRBJ2-7, with 7 nucleotides matching TRBD1. This CDR3 spans 13 amino acids. Germline-derived CDR1 and CDR2 are SQVTM and ANQGSEA. DNA of the CDR3: TGCAGCGGTGAAGATGCACAGGGGTGGGTCCAGTACTTC. This codes for CSGEDAQGWVQYF.

This clonotype was seen only a few times. V gene TRBV3-1 combines with J gene TRBJ2-7, with D unclear. The CDR3 totals 15 residues. Deletions cut 1 base from V and 3 bases from J, with 13 bases between. Germline CDR1 and CDR2: LGHDT and YNNKEL (reference sequence). This chain's CDR3 is CASSQGDARGYEQYF. CDR3 coding DNA: TGTGCCAGCAGCCAAGGGGATGCCCGAGGCTACGAGCAGTACTTC.

The chain links TRBV7-9 to TRBJ2-1, with 9 bases identical to TRBD2. Germline V gives CDR1 SEHNR, CDR2 FQNEAQ (reference sequence). V trimming: 5 bases; J trimming: 6 bases; junction bases outside the gene matches: 14. The CDR3 is 17 amino acids. CDR3 nucleotides: TGTGCCAGCAGCGCAGAGCGGCCCCTAGCGGGGAGCAATGAGCAGTTCTTC. Translation: CASSAERPLAGSNEQFF.